This T cell receptor (beta chain) appears in the sequencing data of a study of shared clonotypes between healthy human individuals. Clones were read by immunoSEQ multiplex PCR, and TCRdb kept only the in-frame ones, dropping some. The sample carries around 2,000,000 clones, roughly 94% recorded once. Germline-derived CDR1 and CDR2 are SGHVS and FNYEAQ. This CDR3 has 13 residues. V shed 4 bases, J shed 5 bases, and the junction held 3 bases outside the gene matches. The chain combines TRBV7-6 with TRBJ2-5; 8 bases fit TRBD1. This clonotype originated in a man aged 18 to 29 in good health. Material for sequencing was naive CD4+ T cells sorted from blood. The subset here: CD45RA+ positively selected. The chain's CDR3 is CASSSNRGETQYF. Written as DNA, the CDR3 is TGTGCCAGCAGCTCTAACAGGGGGGAGACCCAGTACTTC.